One sample yielded the 20 T cell receptor beta chains listed below, sequenced in a study of T cells after yellow fever vaccination. Via MiXCR, TCRdb re-called the 5' RACE reads, giving one row per CDR3 protein. Of around 300,000 distinct CDR3 sequences detected, 4.1% appear once; the ten largest clones hold just under 25%. This specimen was PBMCs, taken 5 days after the yellow fever booster vaccination. The receptors were gathered from a man aged 18-30 years who received the YFV17D yellow fever vaccine.

The chain couples TRBV29-1 to TRBJ1-1; D is unclear. Germline CDR1 SQVTM, CDR2 ANQGSEA. CDR3 length: 13 residues. Trimming removed 5 bases from V and 6 bases from J, with 16 bases in between. The CDR3 nucleotides are TGCAGCGTTTCCTCTCAAGAAGGCGCTGAAGCTTTCTTT. Its translation: CSVSSQEGAEAFF.

This clonotype has a count of ten or more. The rearrangement joins TRBV7-6 to TRBJ1-5; 7 bases fit TRBD1. Germline trimming cut 5 bases from V and 4 bases from J; bases unmatched to any gene: 8. The CDR3 covers 15 residues. Germline V gene sequence: CDR1 SGHVS, CDR2 FNYEAQ. The CDR3: CASSRSTGLNQPQHF. CDR3 coding DNA: TGTGCCAGCAGCCGCTCGACAGGGTTGAATCAGCCCCAGCATTTT.

The chain couples TRBV4-2 to TRBJ2-3; TRBD2 aligns across 10 bases. V lost 1 base and J lost 1; bases outside the gene matches: 11. The CDR3 totals 19 residues. Germline CDR1 is LGHNA and CDR2 is YNFKEQ. CDR3 loop: CASSQAGSGGAMGTDTQYF. The DNA of the CDR3 is TGTGCCAGCAGCCAAGCTGGAAGCGGGGGGGCTATGGGCACAGATACGCAGTATTTT.

With respect to this clonotype: A read error is possible here, since a much larger clone lies one base away. The V call is TRBV7-9, the J call TRBJ2-1; TRBD1 agrees at 9 bases. Trimming took 5 bases from V and 6 from J; bases not matched to a gene: 14. The CDR3 has 17 residues. Germline CDR1 SEHNR, CDR2 FQNEAQ (reference sequence). The CDR3 DNA reads TGTGCCAGCAGCCCCAGCGCCGGGACAGGGAGTCGCAATGAGCAGTTCTTC. Amino acids: CASSPSAGTGSRNEQFF. Drawing the rest from reference TRBV7-9 and TRBJ2-1, the complete variable domain is DTGVSQNPRHKITKRGQNVTFRCDPISEHNRLYWYRQTLGQGPEFLTYFQNEAQLEKSRLLSDRFSAERPKGSFSTLEIQRTEQGDSAMYLCASSPSAGTGSRNEQFFGPGTRLTVL.

This clonotype has just a few counts. The chain links TRBV10-3 to TRBJ1-1; 7 bases are shared with TRBD1. Germline values: CDR1 ENHRY, CDR2 SYGVKD. This CDR3 contains 13 residues. The V gene end was trimmed by 10 bases and the J gene end by 7 bases; junction bases not matched to a gene: 12. For the CDR3, the DNA is TGTGCCACCGGAGAGAGACAGGGTTTTGAAGCTTTCTTT. Translated, it gives CATGERQGFEAFF.

V gene TRBV7-9 combines with J gene TRBJ2-5; 7 bases fit TRBD1. The CDR3 length is 15 residues. Germline CDR1 is SEHNR and CDR2 is FQNEAQ (reference sequence). The V segment lost 5 bases and the J segment 6 bases; nucleotides outside the gene matches: 12. This CDR3 is CASSHLLGGGKTQYF. In nucleotides, the CDR3 is TGTGCCAGCAGCCACCTGTTAGGGGGCGGAAAGACCCAGTACTTC.

The chain has TRBV28 and TRBJ2-3; a possible D gene is TRBD2 (7 bases). Germline-derived CDR1 and CDR2 are MDHEN and SYDVKM. This CDR3 contains 13 residues. V was trimmed by 8 bases and J by 6 bases, leaving 15 bases between them. The CDR3 reads CASLGGAGDTQYF. Here the CDR3 DNA reads TGTGCCAGCCTAGGGGGGGCGGGGGATACGCAGTATTTT.

This clonotype occurred a few times. The chain has TRBV7-2 and TRBJ2-5; 8 bases are a match to TRBD2. Per germline, CDR1 SGHTA and CDR2 FQGNSA. This CDR3 is built from 15 residues. V lost 1 base and J lost 4; bases outside the gene matches: 5. The CDR3 region has the DNA TGTGCCAGCAGCTTAGTACGGGGGGGTGGAGAGACCCAGTACTTC. Amino acid sequence: CASSLVRGGGETQYF.

CDR3 sequence: CASMPGAYNEQFF. Here the CDR3 DNA reads TGCGCCAGCATGCCAGGGGCCTACAATGAGCAGTTCTTC. The chain uses TRBV5-1 and TRBJ2-1; D possibly corresponds to TRBD1 (6 bases). Germline loops: CDR1 SGHRS, CDR2 YFSETQ. The CDR3 extends over 13 amino acids. Trimming removed 6 bases from V and 2 bases from J, with 9 bases in between.

This clonotype was detected a few times. J is TRBJ2-5 and V is TRBV7-2, with 7 nucleotides matching TRBD1. V lost 8 bases and J lost 5; bases outside the gene matches: 11. This CDR3 comprises 14 residues. Germline values: CDR1 SGHTA, CDR2 FQGNSA. The CDR3, as DNA: TGTGCCAGCCTTGAGAACAGGGGAGCGGAGACCCAGTACTTC. Translating it yields CASLENRGAETQYF.

The sample holds many counts of this clonotype. The chain carries TRBV3-1 and TRBJ1-1, with 8 nucleotides matching TRBD1. The CDR3 has 12 residues. Trimming took 8 bases from V and 1 from J; bases not matched to a gene: 0. CDR1 is LGHDT and CDR2 is YNNKEL in the germline V gene (reference sequence). The CDR3 DNA reads as TGTGCCAGCGGGACAGGGAACACTGAAGCTTTCTTT. This encodes CASGTGNTEAFF.

This clonotype was detected only a few times. CDR3 DNA sequence: TGCAGTTCGATGAGTAGGGGTCAGCCCCAGCATTTT. Amino acid sequence: CSSMSRGQPQHF. This chain joins TRBV20-1 and TRBJ1-5; D may be TRBD1 (5 bases). Trimming removed 8 bases from V and 6 bases from J, with 14 bases in between. CDR3 size: 12 residues. The germline CDR1 and CDR2 sequences are DFQATT and SNEGSKA (reference sequence).

The chain uses TRBV12-3 or TRBV12-4 and TRBJ2-5; 8 bases match TRBD2. V dropped 6 bases and J dropped 2; count of bases not matched to a gene: 5. CDR3 length equals 14 residues. CDR3 nucleotides: TGTGCCAGCAGGAGGACTAGCCGACAAGAGACCCAGTACTTC. The encoded protein is CASRRTSRQETQYF.

J is TRBJ2-5 and V is TRBV7-2; D may be TRBD1 (6 bases). Trimming cost V 7 bases and J 2 bases, with 11 bases left between them. Germline CDR1 SGHTA, CDR2 FQGNSA. The CDR3 covers 13 residues. The CDR3 protein is CASKKGVQETQYF. DNA for the CDR3: TGTGCCAGCAAGAAGGGGGTTCAAGAGACCCAGTACTTC.

This clonotype was picked up a small number of times. This chain connects TRBV5-4 to TRBJ2-5, with 10 nucleotides matching TRBD2. The V gene's germline CDR1 is SGHNT and CDR2 YYREEE (reference sequence). The CDR3 extends over 16 amino acids. V was clipped by 0 bases and J by 1 base; unmatched bases: 3. The CDR3 loop reads CASSLGASGSQETQYF. Written as DNA, the CDR3 is TGTGCCAGCAGCTTGGGGGCTAGCGGGAGCCAAGAGACCCAGTACTTC. Supplemented by reference TRBV5-4 and TRBJ2-5, the full variable domain reads ETGVTQSPTHLIKTRGQQVTLRCSSQSGHNTVSWYQQALGQGPQFIFQYYREEENGRGNFPPRFSGLQFPNYSSELNVNALELDDSALYLCASSLGASGSQETQYFGPGTRLLVL.

In its sample, this clonotype was seen a few times. This chain joins TRBV28 and TRBJ2-5, with D possibly matching TRBD2 (5 bases). There are 15 residues in the CDR3. Germline CDR1 reads MDHEN; CDR2 reads SYDVKM. With 7 bases removed from V and 5 bases from J, the gap between germline ends came to 20 bases. The CDR3 coding sequence is TGTGCCAGCATAGGTATAGGACTCGGGTGGGAGACCCAGTACTTC. Encoded protein: CASIGIGLGWETQYF.

This clonotype appeared many times. V usage is TRBV12-3 or TRBV12-4 and J usage is TRBJ2-3; no definite D call. The CDR3 has 12 amino acids. Between the trimmed V and J ends, which lost 5 bases and 4 bases, there was a span of 7 bases. CDR3 nucleotide sequence: TGTGCCAGCAGTCGGTACTCAGATACGCAGTATTTT. Its translation: CASSRYSDTQYF.

This chain joins TRBV7-3 and TRBJ2-1; D is undetermined. Trimming removed 2 bases at V and 4 bases at J, with 9 bases between. CDR1 and CDR2 (germline): SGHTA, FQGTGA. The CDR3 runs to 14 residues. CDR3 DNA: TGTGCCAGCAGCTTATTTCCAGAATACAATGAGCAGTTCTTC. Its protein product is CASSLFPEYNEQFF.

In this sample, this clonotype turned up a few times. The genes are TRBV14 and TRBJ1-1; D is unresolved. The germline V and J ends were trimmed by 1 base and 0 bases, with 12 bases remaining between them. Per the germline V gene, CDR1 is SGHDN and CDR2 is FVKESK. This CDR3 is 16 amino acids long. CDR3 DNA: TGTGCCAGCAGCCAAGCGTGGCCCACCATGAACACTGAAGCTTTCTTT. The encoded protein is CASSQAWPTMNTEAFF.

The sample holds a few counts of this clonotype. V gene TRBV7-2 combines with J gene TRBJ1-4; D is perhaps TRBD1 (5 bases). CDR1 SGHTA and CDR2 FQGNSA come from the germline V gene. With 2 bases removed from V and 16 bases from J, the gap between germline ends came to 14 bases. The CDR3 covers 12 residues. CDR3 DNA sequence: TGTGCCAGCAGCTTAAATGGCAGGGCCCCGTTTTTT. It codes for CASSLNGRAPFF.